This is a list of T cell receptor beta chains from one sample in a study of blood T cell repertoires in COVID-19. The table came from immunoSEQ multiplex PCR; TCRdb's copy has only in-frame clones and leaves some out. The table has about 260,000 clones, 87% seen once. The sample taken for sequencing was peripheral blood. The receptors here all came from a woman aged 45-65 years with acute or convalescent COVID-19. Each CDR3 is given with its conserved first and last residue. A D gene is named only where the DNA matches it firmly. Some rows have no size entry. The others give once, few or many, or a class for an expanded clone.

cdr3_length,j_call,clone_size,d_call,v_call,cdr3_aa
14,TRBJ2-3,.,TRBD2,TRBV7-3,CASSLSGSGDTQYF
15,TRBJ1-1,.,.,TRBV7-3,CASSLKGAVNTEAFF
14,TRBJ1-4,.,TRBD1,TRBV7-2,CASSPRTGGEKLFF
13,TRBJ2-5,.,TRBD1,TRBV9,CASSVGPGGTQYF
12,TRBJ2-1,.,.,TRBV2,CASSLLAGEQFF
14,TRBJ1-1,.,.,TRBV6-1,CASSEAVGGTEAFF
16,TRBJ2-1,.,TRBD2,TRBV28,CASSLWPSGGYNEQFF
15,TRBJ2-5,.,.,TRBV9,CASSPHSGLQETQYF
14,TRBJ1-1,few,.,TRBV27,CASSLQRGGTEAFF
14,TRBJ1-5,.,.,TRBV28,CASSQGGSNQPQHF
14,TRBJ1-4,.,TRBD1,TRBV20-1,CSASQGQGGEKLFF
17,TRBJ1-2,.,.,TRBV18,CASSPRVEASGGYGYTF
12,TRBJ1-1,.,.,TRBV6-2/TRBV6-3,CASSLPGSEAFF
15,TRBJ1-3,.,.,TRBV7-2,CASSLGQERRNTIYF
17,TRBJ2-7,.,.,TRBV3-1/TRBV3-2,CASSLAFPSAISYEQYF
14,TRBJ2-7,few,TRBD1,TRBV3-1/TRBV3-2,CASSPGTGGDEQYF
15,TRBJ1-5,.,.,TRBV28,CASSSNTPFGQPQHF
15,TRBJ2-7,.,TRBD1,TRBV7-2,CASSLDGGTGLEQYF
15,TRBJ2-7,.,TRBD2,TRBV27,CASMFGLAGPYEQYF
12,TRBJ1-1,.,.,TRBV24-1,CATRASNTEAFF
17,TRBJ2-3,.,TRBD2,TRBV9,CASSAGLAGGVADTQYF
15,TRBJ1-2,.,TRBD1,TRBV5-1,CASTKDGTASYGYTF
14,TRBJ1-2,.,TRBD1,TRBV9,CASSALDRGSGYTF
15,TRBJ2-3,.,.,TRBV5-1,CASSLGQGSTDTQYF
17,TRBJ2-2,.,.,TRBV28,CASSLQSWSLHTGELFF
13,TRBJ2-5,.,TRBD1,TRBV27,CASSLGQARTQYF
12,TRBJ2-3,.,.,TRBV24-1,CATSASGDTQYF
15,TRBJ1-1,.,.,TRBV27,CASSFLGAPTTEAFF
15,TRBJ2-1,.,TRBD2,TRBV10-3,CAISEDSGAYNEQFF
12,TRBJ2-1,.,TRBD2,TRBV27,CASKTSSSEQFF